The rows below give T cell receptor beta chains drawn from one sample of a study of blood T cell repertoires in COVID-19. Sequencing used immunoSEQ multiplex PCR; TCRdb keeps in-frame clones, though not all of them. The sample yields fewer than 350,000 clones, about 90% seen once. The sequencing input was PBMCs or T cells enriched from blood (not recorded which). Receptors originate from a woman younger than 30 with acute COVID-19. CDR3s include the opening cysteine and the closing phenylalanine or tryptophan. A D gene is named only where the DNA matches it firmly. Size is omitted from some rows. Given values are once, few, many or a class for expanded clones.

V gene,J gene,clone size,D gene,CDR3 protein,CDR3 DNA
TRBV4-1,TRBJ2-1,NA,NA,CASSQGPMLYNEQFF,TGCGCCAGCAGCCAAGGGCCCATGTTGTACAATGAGCAGTTCTTC
TRBV2,TRBJ2-3,NA,TRBD2,CASSAGGSRRDTQYF,TGTGCCAGCAGTGCCGGGGGGAGCCGACGAGATACGCAGTATTTT
TRBV5-5,TRBJ2-2,NA,TRBD1,CASSYPVVHPPRTGVGELFF,TGTGCCAGCAGCTACCCGGTTGTGCACCCCCCCCGCACAGGGGTCGGGGAGCTGTTTTTT
TRBV3-1/TRBV3-2,TRBJ1-6,NA,TRBD1,CASSRSFVEGAGPNSPLHF,TGTGCCAGCAGCCGGTCCTTCGTCGAGGGGGCCGGACCAAATTCACCCCTCCACTTT
TRBV7-9,TRBJ2-1,NA,NA,CASSFRSTSSYNEQFF,TGTGCCAGCAGCTTCCGCAGTACTAGCTCCTACAATGAGCAGTTCTTC
TRBV28,TRBJ1-5,NA,NA,CASSFPRQLAMIGISNQPQHF,TGTGCCAGCAGTTTCCCCAGACAGCTGGCAATGATTGGAATTAGCAATCAGCCCCAGCATTTT
TRBV7-8,TRBJ2-4,NA,TRBD1,CASSLGQGAKNIQYF,TGTGCCAGCAGCTTGGGACAGGGGGCCAAAAACATTCAGTACTTC
TRBV9,TRBJ2-6,NA,NA,CASSPFGGGASGANVLTF,TGTGCCAGCAGCCCCTTTGGGGGGGGCGCGTCTGGGGCCAACGTCCTGACTTTC
TRBV6-1,TRBJ2-7,NA,NA,CASSGRVLYGSDEQYF,TGTGCCAGCAGTGGGAGGGTCCTTTATGGATCAGACGAGCAGTACTTC
TRBV27,TRBJ1-1,NA,NA,CASMLGFEAFF,TGTGCCAGCATGCTCGGGTTTGAAGCTTTCTTT
TRBV7-3,TRBJ2-3,NA,NA,CASSLRGRSSTDTQYF,TGTGCCAGCAGCTTAAGGGGGCGGTCTAGCACAGATACGCAGTATTTT
TRBV30,TRBJ2-2,NA,NA,CAWTATGAGELFF,TGTGCCTGGACAGCGACTGGCGCCGGGGAGCTGTTTTTT
TRBV18,TRBJ1-5,NA,TRBD1,CASSPTGNQPQHF,TGTGCCAGCTCACCGACAGGGAATCAGCCCCAGCATTTT
TRBV5-4,TRBJ1-2,NA,NA,CASSLVGTRDGYTF,TGTGCCAGCAGCTTGGTCGGGACAAGGGATGGCTACACCTTC
TRBV9,TRBJ2-1,once,NA,CASSVIGSEQFF,TGTGCCAGCAGCGTCATCGGGTCTGAGCAGTTCTTC
TRBV5-1,TRBJ2-7,NA,NA,CASSLVQSYEQYF,TGCGCCAGCAGCTTAGTACAGTCCTACGAGCAGTACTTC
TRBV27,TRBJ2-7,NA,TRBD1,CASSLRAGGHEQYF,TGTGCCAGCAGTTTACGGGCAGGGGGACACGAGCAGTACTTC
TRBV7-9,TRBJ2-2,NA,TRBD1,CASSPHKVGQGYGELFF,TGTGCCAGCAGCCCACACAAGGTGGGACAGGGGTACGGGGAGCTGTTTTTT
TRBV3-1/TRBV3-2,TRBJ2-1,NA,TRBD2,CASRSTSGSFHEQFF,TGTGCCAGCAGGTCTACTAGCGGGAGCTTCCATGAGCAGTTCTTC
TRBV18,TRBJ1-1,NA,TRBD1,CASSQRQGVDTEAFF,TGTGCCAGCTCACAGCGACAGGGGGTTGACACTGAAGCTTTCTTT
TRBV12-5,TRBJ2-7,once,TRBD1,CASGLAPKGQGNSLLSYEQYF,TGTGCTAGTGGTTTGGCCCCAAAAGGACAGGGAAATTCCCTCTTATCCTACGAGCAGTACTTC
TRBV27,TRBJ2-7,NA,NA,CASSLKTGSYEQYF,TGTGCCAGCAGTTTAAAAACAGGCTCCTACGAGCAGTACTTC
TRBV27,TRBJ1-1,NA,NA,CASGLDINEAFF,TGTGCCAGCGGACTAGACATTAATGAAGCTTTCTTT
TRBV7-2,TRBJ2-3,NA,TRBD2,CASSLTSGSTDTQYF,TGTGCCAGCAGCTTGACTAGCGGGAGCACAGATACGCAGTATTTT
TRBV2,TRBJ1-5,NA,NA,CASSGQGTHNQPQHF,TGTGCCAGCAGTGGCCAGGGAACTCACAATCAGCCCCAGCATTTT
TRBV3-1/TRBV3-2,TRBJ2-2,NA,TRBD2,CASSQTSAGGELFF,TGTGCCAGCAGCCAAACTAGCGCTGGCGGGGAGCTGTTTTTT
TRBV14,TRBJ1-2,NA,NA,CASSRPGEGPYGYTF,TGTGCCAGCAGCCGGCCAGGGGAGGGCCCCTATGGCTACACCTTC
TRBV13,TRBJ2-2,NA,NA,CASEPPSPNTGELFF,TGTGCCAGCGAGCCTCCCTCCCCAAACACCGGGGAGCTGTTTTTT
TRBV6-5,TRBJ2-2,NA,NA,CASSYSRTAGELFF,TGTGCCAGCAGTTACTCCCGGACAGCCGGGGAGCTGTTTTTT
TRBV7-3,TRBJ2-1,NA,NA,CASSRGQSNEQFF,TGTGCCAGCAGCCGTGGACAGTCCAATGAGCAGTTCTTC
TRBV5-1,TRBJ1-2,NA,TRBD1,CASSPGRTGRNYGYTF,TGCGCCAGCAGCCCAGGAAGGACAGGGCGTAACTATGGCTACACCTTC
TRBV6-5,TRBJ1-1,NA,TRBD1,CASTQGQGYTEAFF,TGTGCCAGCACCCAGGGACAGGGGTACACTGAAGCTTTCTTT
TRBV5-4,TRBJ1-6,once,NA,CATGRGGGFGSYNSPLHF,TGTGCCACCGGACGTGGGGGGGGGTTCGGTAGTTATAATTCACCCCTCCACTTT
TRBV4-2,TRBJ2-2,NA,TRBD2,CASSRSGTSGRGAGELFF,TGTGCCAGCAGCCGGTCCGGGACTAGCGGGAGAGGGGCCGGGGAGCTGTTTTTT
TRBV4-3,TRBJ2-7,NA,TRBD2,CASSHSNGGGSYEQYF,TGCGCCAGCAGCCATTCCAATGGCGGGGGCTCCTACGAGCAGTACTTC
TRBV28,TRBJ2-7,NA,TRBD1,CASSFAGTESSYEQYF,TGTGCCAGCAGTTTTGCCGGGACAGAGAGCTCCTACGAGCAGTACTTC
TRBV18,TRBJ1-2,NA,NA,CASSPGENYGYTF,TGTGCCAGCTCACCTGGAGAGAACTATGGCTACACCTTC
TRBV27,TRBJ1-5,NA,NA,CASSFGTPGQPQHF,TGTGCCAGCAGTTTTGGGACACCCGGTCAGCCCCAGCATTTT
TRBV7-9,TRBJ2-7,NA,TRBD2,CASSLGGFSYEQYF,TGTGCCAGCAGCTTGGGGGGGTTCTCCTACGAGCAGTACTTC
TRBV6-5,TRBJ1-2,NA,NA,CASSFGGLGYTF,TGTGCCAGCAGTTTCGGGGGACTGGGGTACACCTTC
TRBV19,TRBJ1-1,NA,NA,CASSIPGGAATEAFF,TGTGCCAGTAGTATACCGGGTGGGGCAGCCACTGAAGCTTTCTTT
TRBV10-1,TRBJ1-1,NA,NA,CASSGISNTEAFF,TGCGCCAGCAGTGGCATCAGTAACACTGAAGCTTTCTTT
TRBV15,TRBJ2-3,NA,NA,CATSRTGKTDTQYF,TGTGCCACCAGCAGAACCGGGAAGACAGATACGCAGTATTTT
TRBV7-2,TRBJ2-3,few,NA,CASSLLRDTDTQYF,TGTGCCAGCAGCTTACTGAGGGACACAGATACGCAGTATTTT
TRBV7-2,TRBJ2-3,NA,NA,CASSFSAGGDTQYF,TGTGCCAGCAGCTTTTCGGCGGGTGGAGATACGCAGTATTTT
TRBV18,TRBJ1-4,NA,TRBD1,CASSPLPPTGDEKLFF,TGTGCCAGCTCACCTCTCCCCCCAACAGGGGATGAAAAACTGTTTTTT
TRBV9,TRBJ2-3,NA,NA,CASSVWGGMADTQYF,TGTGCCAGCAGCGTATGGGGCGGGATGGCTGATACGCAGTATTTT
TRBV18,TRBJ2-7,NA,TRBD1,CASYWGQGFYEQYF,TGTGCCAGCTATTGGGGACAGGGATTCTACGAGCAGTACTTC
TRBV2,TRBJ2-1,NA,TRBD2,CASRASGGDNEQFF,TGTGCCAGCAGGGCTAGCGGGGGGGACAATGAGCAGTTCTTC
TRBV2,TRBJ2-1,NA,TRBD2,CASSELAGGPYEQFF,TGTGCCAGCAGTGAATTAGCGGGAGGGCCGTATGAGCAGTTCTTC
TRBV27,TRBJ2-1,NA,TRBD2,CASSLTSGTAAEQFF,TGTGCCAGCAGTTTAACTAGCGGGACAGCGGCTGAGCAGTTCTTC
TRBV7-9,TRBJ2-7,NA,NA,CASSRGELAAYEQYF,TGTGCCAGCAGCCGGGGCGAACTAGCAGCCTACGAGCAGTACTTC